The 26 T cell receptor beta chains below all came from one sample that was sequenced in a study of spatial heterogeneity in lung cancer. Time point given: sample taken at primary tumor resection. TCRs were sequenced from unsorted whole RNA of tumor, nontumor lung or PBMC. Each CDR3 protein is one row after TCRdb ran MiXCR on the 5' RACE reads. Counted here are more than 30,000 distinct CDR3 sequences, about 6% occurring once; the ten biggest clones make up 11%. The specimen comprised PBMCs, sampled at surgery. The source of these receptors is a male donor with early-stage non-small cell lung cancer.

This clonotype has ten or more counts. The genes are TRBV27 and TRBJ1-6, with D maybe TRBD1 (5 bases). The CDR3 is 14 residues long. The germline V gene encodes CDR1 MNHEY and CDR2 SMNVEV (reference sequence). Trimming left V 2 bases short and J 8 bases short, with 10 bases between. The CDR3 region is CASSLLGGDSPLHF. The CDR3 DNA is TGTGCCAGCAGTTTACTGGGAGGGGATTCACCCCTCCACTTT.

This clonotype was seen a few times. This chain joins TRBV10-1 and TRBJ2-3, with 8 bases fitting TRBD2. This CDR3 is built from 16 residues. CDR1 and CDR2 (germline): WNHNN, SYGVQD (reference sequence). The V and J ends lost 6 bases and 0 bases, in that order; junction bases with no gene match: 8. In DNA, the CDR3 is TGCGCCAGCAGGGAGACAATAGCGGGAAGCACAGATACGCAGTATTTT. Residues: CASRETIAGSTDTQYF.

This clonotype was observed a few times. The J gene is TRBJ2-7, the V gene TRBV10-3, with D possibly TRBD2 on 7 matching bases. Germline V gene sequence: CDR1 ENHRY, CDR2 SYGVKD. The V and J ends lost 10 bases and 2 bases respectively, with 21 bases between them. The CDR3 sequence is 15 residues long. CDR3 in amino acids: CATHPAAGATYEQYF. The CDR3 DNA reads as TGTGCCACCCACCCAGCGGCGGGGGCTACCTACGAGCAGTACTTC.

Many counts were recorded for this clonotype. The V gene is TRBV12-3 or TRBV12-4, the J gene TRBJ2-2; possible D gene TRBD2, 5 bases. The CDR3 has 15 residues. V was clipped by 5 bases and J by 3 bases, with 13 bases between them. CDR3: CASSPGLAYTGELFF. DNA for the CDR3: TGTGCCAGCAGTCCCGGCCTAGCTTACACCGGGGAGCTGTTTTTT.

This clonotype showed up just a few times. The J gene is TRBJ2-7, the V gene TRBV3-1; no clear D. CDR3 length: 13 amino acids. Germline CDR1 LGHDT, CDR2 YNNKEL (reference sequence). V lost 4 bases and J lost 9, with 16 bases in between. CDR3 coding DNA: TGTGCCAGCAGCCTTGACCGGGCCAGAGGGCAGTACTTC. This translates into CASSLDRARGQYF.

This clonotype was seen many times. CDR3 coding DNA: TGCAGTGCTAGAGATCTAGGGACAGGGGGCTACGAGCAGTACTTC. Protein sequence: CSARDLGTGGYEQYF. This rearrangement joins TRBV20-1 to TRBJ2-7; 11 bases fit TRBD1. V lost 0 bases to trimming and J lost 3 bases; unmatched junction nucleotides: 4. This CDR3 contains 15 residues. Germline CDR1 reads DFQATT; CDR2 reads SNEGSKA (reference sequence).

The gene calls are TRBV5-6 and TRBJ2-1; D gene uncertain. CDR1 is SGHDT, CDR2 YYEEEE, per germline. CDR3 length: 15 amino acids. The V and J ends lost 0 bases and 0 bases respectively, with 7 bases between them. In DNA form, the CDR3 reads TGTGCCAGCAGCTTGGGAACCTTCTCCTACAATGAGCAGTTCTTC. Its protein is CASSLGTFSYNEQFF.

This clonotype appeared many times. This sequence joins TRBV18 and TRBJ2-2; D ambiguous. The ends were cut back, 3 bases at V and 0 bases at J, with 5 bases in the middle. The germline V gene encodes CDR1 KGHSH and CDR2 LQKENI. The CDR3 runs 14 residues. CDR3 sequence reads: CASSPSANTGELFF. In nucleotides, the CDR3 is TGTGCCAGCTCACCTTCAGCGAACACCGGGGAGCTGTTTTTT.

This clonotype showed up many times. The rearrangement uses TRBV2 and TRBJ1-1; D remains unclear. CDR3 length equals 13 residues. Germline V gives CDR1 SNHLY, CDR2 FYNNEI. Trimming stripped 7 bases from V and 3 bases from J, with 12 bases between. CDR3 nucleotides: TGTGCCAGCACCGGACTTGGGGACACTGAAGCTTTCTTT. Protein sequence: CASTGLGDTEAFF.

This clonotype was seen at least ten times. The CDR3 nucleotides read TGCGCCAGCAGCTTAGTGGGGACGGGAGATACGCAGTATTTT. Translation: CASSLVGTGDTQYF. V usage is TRBV5-1 and J usage is TRBJ2-3, with D perhaps TRBD1 or TRBD2 (5 bases each). Trimming stripped 2 bases from V and 5 bases from J, with 12 bases between. The CDR3 runs to 14 residues. In germline, CDR1 is SGHRS, CDR2 YFSETQ. Using reference TRBV5-1 and TRBJ2-3 for the parts outside the CDR3, the full variable domain is KAGVTQTPRYLIKTRGQQVTLSCSPISGHRSVSWYQQTPGQGLQFLFEYFSETQRNKGNFPGRFSGRQFSNSRSEMNVSTLELGDSALYLCASSLVGTGDTQYFGPGTRLTVL.

This clonotype showed up many times. V gene TRBV5-1 combines with J gene TRBJ1-1; D gene uncertain. Germline assignment: CDR1 SGHRS and CDR2 YFSETQ. V lost 0 bases to trimming and J lost 1 base, with 7 bases between them. This CDR3 is 14 amino acids long. Here the CDR3 reads CASSLESGNTEAFF. CDR3 sequence (DNA): TGCGCCAGCAGCTTGGAGTCAGGGAACACTGAAGCTTTCTTT. Together with reference TRBV5-1 and TRBJ1-1, the CDR3 gives the full variable domain: KAGVTQTPRYLIKTRGQQVTLSCSPISGHRSVSWYQQTPGQGLQFLFEYFSETQRNKGNFPGRFSGRQFSNSRSEMNVSTLELGDSALYLCASSLESGNTEAFFGQGTRLTVV.

This chain uses TRBV5-1 with TRBJ2-2; no firm D call. Per the germline V gene, CDR1 is SGHRS and CDR2 is YFSETQ. The CDR3 has 12 amino acids. V was pared by 2 bases and J by 6 bases, with 5 bases between. The CDR3 spells CASSLSAGELFF. The DNA of the CDR3 is TGCGCCAGCAGCTTATCGGCCGGGGAGCTGTTTTTT.

This clonotype was seen ten or more times. For the CDR3, the DNA is TGTGCCAGCAGAGCGGGGGCCCTCAAATCCACAGATACGCAGTATTTT. This translates into CASRAGALKSTDTQYF. V usage is TRBV12-3 or TRBV12-4 and J usage is TRBJ2-3; 8 positions match TRBD2. The CDR3 loop spans 16 amino acids. With V trimmed by 6 bases and J by 2 bases, 10 bases remained unmatched.

This clonotype was picked up many times. The gene calls are TRBV12-3 or TRBV12-4 and TRBJ2-1; D may match TRBD1 or TRBD2 (5 bases each). V was clipped by 3 bases and J by 6 bases, with 15 bases between them. This CDR3 region has 15 residues. CDR3 bases: TGTGCCAGCAGTTTTCAGGCTCATGGGGGCAATGAGCAGTTCTTC. Amino acids: CASSFQAHGGNEQFF.

The V call is TRBV9, the J call TRBJ1-2; D is unclear. The CDR3 is 15 amino acids. CDR1 and CDR2 from the germline V gene are SGDLS and YYNGEE. The V end was cut by 3 bases, the J end by 4 bases, with 16 bases between. The CDR3 protein is CASSAPNSDSYGYTF. DNA for the CDR3: TGTGCCAGCAGCGCCCCAAACAGCGACTCCTATGGCTACACCTTC.

This clonotype was observed a handful of times. The gene calls are TRBV5-1 and TRBJ1-5; D remains ambiguous. Trimming left V 0 bases short and J 4 bases short, with 17 bases between. The CDR3 length is 17 residues. Per the germline V gene, CDR1 is SGHRS and CDR2 is YFSETQ. The CDR3 region has the DNA TGCGCCAGCAGCTTGGATTTGTGGACTCTTATTAATCAGCCCCAGCATTTT. Its translation is CASSLDLWTLINQPQHF.

This clonotype came up many times. This sequence joins TRBV20-1 and TRBJ2-5; TRBD1 or TRBD2 may be the D gene (7 bases each). V lost 0 bases, J lost 4 bases, and 12 bases lay in between. The CDR3 has 14 amino acids. Germline CDR1 reads DFQATT; CDR2 reads SNEGSKA (reference sequence). This CDR3 reads CSARDARGGETQYF. In nucleotides, the CDR3 is TGCAGTGCTAGAGACGCCAGGGGGGGAGAGACCCAGTACTTC.

This clonotype was counted at least ten times. The chain combines TRBV20-1 with TRBJ1-5, with D unclear. Trimming took 2 bases from V and 0 from J, leaving 8 bases between them. CDR3 size: 14 residues. The germline CDR1 and CDR2 sequences are DFQATT and SNEGSKA (reference sequence). The CDR3 nucleotides are TGCAGTGCTAGATCGGATAATAGCAATCAGCCCCAGCATTTT. Translated, it gives CSARSDNSNQPQHF.

In this sample, this clonotype turned up many times. This chain uses TRBV3-1 with TRBJ2-5; D possibly uses TRBD1 or TRBD2 (6 bases each). V was pared by 0 bases and J by 7 bases, with 9 bases between. Germline values: CDR1 LGHDT, CDR2 YNNKEL (reference sequence). The CDR3 totals 13 residues. The CDR3: CASSQEGGGTQYF. CDR3 DNA: TGTGCCAGCAGCCAAGAAGGAGGGGGGACCCAGTACTTC.

There are many counts of this clonotype. One end of the junction fails to match germline, which may point to a read error. DNA for the CDR3: TGTGCCAGCAGGGCCTATAGTTCACCCCTCCACTTT. It encodes CASRAYSSPLHF. The chain links TRBV28 to TRBJ1-6; D is unresolved. This CDR3 has 12 residues. Germline CDR1 and CDR2: MDHEN and SYDVKM.

Many counts were recorded for this clonotype. The J gene is TRBJ1-4, the V gene TRBV20-1; a weak D match, TRBD1 (5 bases). Germline V gene sequence: CDR1 DFQATT, CDR2 SNEGSKA (reference sequence). With 3 bases removed from V and 8 bases from J, the gap between germline ends came to 16 bases. The CDR3 contains 14 residues. The CDR3 sequence is CSARRTGLTEKLFF. CDR3 coding DNA: TGCAGTGCTAGGAGGACGGGGCTGACGGAAAAACTGTTTTTT.

This clonotype showed up many times. CDR3 DNA: TGTGCCAGCAGGACAGGTCCTGGAAACACCATATATTTT. This translates into CASRTGPGNTIYF. The rearrangement uses TRBV12-3 or TRBV12-4 and TRBJ1-3, with D perhaps matching TRBD1 (6 bases). The V end lost 6 bases, the J end lost 2 bases, and 8 bases lay between the germline ends. The CDR3 is made up of 13 amino acids.

This clonotype has ten or more counts. In DNA form, the CDR3 reads TGTGCCAGCAGCTTGGCGCGCGCGGGGGGAGATACGCAGTATTTT. This encodes CASSLARAGGDTQYF. The chain links TRBV5-4 to TRBJ2-3; 8 bases align to TRBD2. This CDR3 is built from 15 residues. Germline V gene lookup returns CDR1 SGHNT and CDR2 YYREEE (reference sequence). The V segment lost 0 bases and the J segment 5 bases; nucleotides outside the gene matches: 5.

This clonotype was seen many times. The V gene is TRBV6-2 or TRBV6-3, the J gene TRBJ2-5; D is uncertain. V lost 2 bases, J lost 5 bases, and 18 bases lay in between. Germline CDR1 reads MNHEY; CDR2 reads SVGEGT. This CDR3 spans 16 amino acids. The CDR3 is CASSYGLSPLRETQYF. DNA for the CDR3: TGTGCCAGCAGTTACGGGCTCTCCCCATTAAGGGAGACCCAGTACTTC.

This clonotype was picked up many times. The chain joins TRBV30 to TRBJ2-7; no clear D. Between the trimmed V and J ends, which lost 2 bases and 6 bases, there was a span of 17 bases. Germline V CDR1 and CDR2: GTSNPN, SVGIG (reference sequence). The length of the CDR3 is 14 residues. The CDR3 here is CAWSPVGTRSEQYF. CDR3 in DNA: TGTGCCTGGAGTCCTGTCGGTACACGAAGCGAGCAGTACTTC.

As for this clonotype: A junction boundary mismatches the germline segment, possibly from a read error. The chain carries TRBV19 and TRBJ1-5; the match to TRBD1 covers 11 bases. Germline CDR1 is LNHDA and CDR2 is SQIVND (reference sequence). CDR3 length equals 17 residues. CDR3 region: CSSSIVLGQGDNQPQHF. CDR3 bases: TGTTCCAGTAGTATAGTTCTGGGACAGGGGGATAATCAGCCCCAGCATTTT.